These 23 T cell receptor beta chains share one sample of origin, sequenced in a study of response to subunit inactivated influenza vaccine. TCRdb re-analysed the RT-PCR reads in MiXCR, keeping a single row per CDR3 protein. The sample includes roughly 290,000 distinct CDR3 sequences, just over 20% of them seen just once. The specimen was PBMCs from blood, collected approximately 20 months after vaccination. Source of these receptors: a man aged 50-75 years who received an inactivated influenza vaccine.

This clonotype appeared many times. The chain uses TRBV29-1 and TRBJ1-1; D call uncertain. CDR3 length: 14 amino acids. Trimming removed 4 bases at V and 4 bases at J, with 16 bases between. Per germline, CDR1 SQVTM and CDR2 ANQGSEA. CDR3 DNA: TGCAGCGTTGTACCCGATGGAGCGGGCACTGAAGCTTTCTTT. It yields the protein CSVVPDGAGTEAFF.

The chain recombines TRBV4-3 with TRBJ2-5; D is unresolved. Germline V gene lookup returns CDR1 LGHNA and CDR2 YSLEER. This CDR3 contains 14 residues. V shed 3 bases and J shed 0 bases, with 8 bases lying between them. The CDR3 sequence: CASSQTPYQETQYF. CDR3 DNA: TGCGCCAGCAGCCAGACACCGTACCAAGAGACCCAGTACTTC.

The chain has TRBV12-3 or TRBV12-4 and TRBJ2-3; tentatively, D is TRBD1 (6 bases). The CDR3 spans 17 residues. V was shortened by 5 bases and J by 0 bases, with 18 bases between the two germline ends. The CDR3 sequence: CASSPGQWGTSTDTQYF. In DNA form, the CDR3 reads TGTGCCAGCAGTCCCGGACAGTGGGGCACTAGCACAGATACGCAGTATTTT.

The V call is TRBV10-3, the J call TRBJ1-2, with D perhaps matching TRBD1 (5 bases). The germline CDR1 and CDR2 sequences are ENHRY and SYGVKD. This CDR3 comprises 15 residues. Trimming took off 2 bases at V and 2 bases at J, with 12 bases between the two ends. This chain's CDR3 is CAISEGRRGNYGYTF. DNA of the CDR3: TGTGCCATCAGTGAGGGGCGGCGGGGGAACTATGGCTACACCTTC.

The chain joins TRBV5-1 to TRBJ2-5; 9 nucleotides line up with TRBD1. Unmatched junction bases numbered 6, after V lost 3 bases and J lost 3 bases. The germline V gene has CDR1 SGHRS and CDR2 YFSETQ. The length of the CDR3 is 15 residues. DNA of the CDR3: TGCGCCAGCAGCTCCACAGGGGGCCCCGAAGAGACCCAGTACTTC. As protein: CASSSTGGPEETQYF.

The chain links TRBV4-2 to TRBJ2-5; TRBD1 matches 12 bases. Germline CDR1 is LGHNA and CDR2 is YNFKEQ. The CDR3 runs to 15 residues. V trimming: 1 base; J trimming: 5 bases; junction bases outside the gene matches: 2. The CDR3 DNA sequence: TGTGCCAGCAGCCAAGTGGGGACAGGGGGCGAGACCCAGTACTTC. It translates to CASSQVGTGGETQYF.

The rearrangement links TRBV20-1 to TRBJ1-1, with D maybe TRBD1 (5 bases). The ends were cut back, 4 bases at V and 1 base at J, with 13 bases in the middle. This CDR3 spans 14 amino acids. Germline V gives CDR1 DFQATT, CDR2 SNEGSKA (reference sequence). The chain's CDR3 is CSATGGLTNTEAFF. CDR3 in DNA: TGCAGTGCTACCGGGGGACTTACGAACACTGAAGCTTTCTTT.

This clonotype appeared a few times. This chain joins TRBV6-4 and TRBJ2-1; 12 positions match TRBD2. V gave up 5 bases and J gave up 4 bases; unmatched junction bases: 6. This CDR3 contains 16 residues. Germline CDR1 reads MRHNA; CDR2 reads SNTAGT. In DNA form, the CDR3 reads TGTGCCAGCAGTATCGCCGGGACTAGCGGGTACAATGAGCAGTTCTTC. The encoded protein is CASSIAGTSGYNEQFF.

This clonotype appeared many times. The chain uses TRBV6-2 or TRBV6-3 and TRBJ2-1; no reliable D call. With 0 bases removed from V and 3 bases from J, the gap between germline ends came to 15 bases. Germline assignment: CDR1 MNHEY and CDR2 SVGEGT. The CDR3 runs to 17 residues. This CDR3 is CASSYSPPDGLYNEQFF. CDR3 coding DNA: TGTGCCAGCAGTTACTCCCCTCCGGACGGCCTCTACAATGAGCAGTTCTTC.

This clonotype was seen ten or more times. The chain recombines TRBV20-1 with TRBJ1-2; D gene uncertain. This CDR3 contains 14 residues. The germline gives CDR1 DFQATT, CDR2 SNEGSKA (reference sequence). Between the trimmed V and J ends, which lost 0 bases and 4 bases, there was a span of 12 bases. CDR3 residues: CSARDAGNTYGYTF. The DNA for the CDR3 is TGCAGTGCTAGAGACGCGGGGAACACCTATGGCTACACCTTC.

A few counts support this clonotype. The chain recombines TRBV11-1 with TRBJ1-4, with a possible D match to TRBD1 (5 bases). Germline CDR1 SGHAT, CDR2 FQDESV (reference sequence). CDR3 length equals 14 residues. Trimming shortened V by 5 bases and J by 11 bases, and 18 bases separated the two germline ends. As DNA, the CDR3 is TGTGCCAGCAGCCGTATTGGACACCCTTCGAAACTGTTTTTT. Translated: CASSRIGHPSKLFF.

The chain has TRBV28 and TRBJ2-7, with 10 bases lining up with TRBD1. The germline CDR1 and CDR2 sequences are MDHEN and SYDVKM. The CDR3 is made up of 15 amino acids. V trimming: 4 bases; J trimming: 3 bases; junction bases outside the gene matches: 6. The CDR3 region has the DNA TGTGCCAGCAGTTCGACCGGGACAGGGGTCTACGAGCAGTACTTC. The encoded protein is CASSSTGTGVYEQYF.

This clonotype was seen only a few times. This CDR3 reads CASTLTRGAKNIQYF. The DNA of the CDR3 is TGTGCCAGCACTCTTACCAGGGGGGCCAAAAACATTCAGTACTTC. The rearrangement uses TRBV6-1 and TRBJ2-4; 7 bases fit TRBD1. CDR3 length equals 15 residues. Trimming cost V 7 bases and J 1 base; bases outside gene matches: 7. Germline CDR1 MNHNS, CDR2 SASEGT.

The sample holds a few counts of this clonotype. V gene TRBV5-1 combines with J gene TRBJ1-2; no firm D call. The CDR3 is 12 amino acids. Germline V gene sequence: CDR1 SGHRS, CDR2 YFSETQ. V shed 2 bases and J shed 2 bases, with 4 bases lying between them. CDR3 amino acids: CASSFENYGYTF. In DNA, the CDR3 is TGCGCCAGCAGCTTCGAGAACTATGGCTACACCTTC.

This clonotype has just a few counts. The chain uses TRBV12-3 or TRBV12-4 and TRBJ1-1; 7 bases map to TRBD1. After removal of 8 bases from V and 3 bases from J, the junction contained 6 bases not matched to a gene. CDR3 size: 13 residues. The CDR3 sequence is CASWGQWYTEAFF. For the CDR3, the DNA is TGTGCCAGCTGGGGACAGTGGTACACTGAAGCTTTCTTT.

J is TRBJ2-1 and V is TRBV10-3; TRBD2 agrees at 16 bases. The CDR3 is 19 amino acids. Per the germline V gene, CDR1 is ENHRY and CDR2 is SYGVKD. J was trimmed by 2 bases and V by 5 bases; bases with no gene match: 9. CDR3 sequence reads: CAISPGTSGRAGTYNEQFF. CDR3 in DNA: TGTGCCATCAGTCCCGGGACTAGCGGGAGGGCCGGTACCTACAATGAGCAGTTCTTC.

This clonotype appeared a few times. The chain links TRBV20-1 to TRBJ1-5; D is unclear. With 2 bases removed from V and 2 bases from J, the gap between germline ends came to 7 bases. From germline, CDR1 is DFQATT and CDR2 SNEGSKA (reference sequence). The CDR3 is 13 amino acids. The CDR3, as DNA: TGCAGTGCTAGAACGCCAGGCAATCAGCCCCAGCATTTT. Protein: CSARTPGNQPQHF.

This clonotype was recorded a few times. This chain connects TRBV5-1 to TRBJ2-7; no clear D. Trimming left V 0 bases short and J 5 bases short, with 6 bases between. Germline loops: CDR1 SGHRS, CDR2 YFSETQ. The CDR3 has 12 residues. The CDR3 loop reads CASSLAVNEQYF. As DNA, the CDR3 is TGCGCCAGCAGCTTGGCCGTCAACGAGCAGTACTTC. The full variable domain, in which reference TRBV5-1 and TRBJ2-7 provide the parts outside the CDR3, is KAGVTQTPRYLIKTRGQQVTLSCSPISGHRSVSWYQQTPGQGLQFLFEYFSETQRNKGNFPGRFSGRQFSNSRSEMNVSTLELGDSALYLCASSLAVNEQYFGPGTRLTVT.

In this sample, this clonotype turned up a few times. The genes are TRBV4-2 and TRBJ2-3; possibly TRBD2 for D (5 bases). Trimming removed 0 bases at V and 4 bases at J, with 14 bases between. The CDR3 has 16 residues. The germline V gene has CDR1 LGHNA and CDR2 YNFKEQ. The CDR3 DNA reads as TGTGCCAGCAGCCAAGATCTAACTAGAGGGTCAGATACGCAGTATTTT. It translates to CASSQDLTRGSDTQYF.

A few counts support this clonotype. The chain is built from TRBV6-5 and TRBJ2-1; 9 positions agree with TRBD2. The CDR3 length is 17 residues. Germline V gene data show CDR1 as MNHEY and CDR2 as SVGAGI. With V trimmed by 2 bases and J by 7 bases, 12 bases remained unmatched. The CDR3 region is CASSYPGLADAKNEQFF. For the CDR3, the DNA is TGTGCCAGCAGTTACCCGGGACTAGCAGACGCAAAGAATGAGCAGTTCTTC.

The chain is built from TRBV28 and TRBJ1-2, with D perhaps matching TRBD1 (6 bases). CDR1 MDHEN and CDR2 SYDVKM come from the germline V gene. The CDR3 runs 15 residues. Deletions cut 4 bases from V and 4 bases from J, with 16 bases between. The CDR3 DNA is TGTGCCAGCAGTTCCCCAGGGGCGGCCGGCTATGGCTACACCTTC. Translating it yields CASSSPGAAGYGYTF.

The chain has TRBV20-1 and TRBJ1-5; D is ambiguous. The CDR3 loop spans 13 amino acids. The germline CDR1 and CDR2 sequences are DFQATT and SNEGSKA (reference sequence). V was clipped by 0 bases and J by 5 bases, with 8 bases between them. CDR3 nucleotides: TGCAGTGCTAGAGATGAAGGAGATCAGCCCCAGCATTTT. Amino acid sequence: CSARDEGDQPQHF.

This clonotype occurred a few times. V and J are TRBV20-1 and TRBJ1-2; a possible D gene is TRBD1 (5 bases). The CDR3 loop spans 16 amino acids. In germline, CDR1 is DFQATT, CDR2 SNEGSKA (reference sequence). Trimming pared 0 bases from V and 0 bases from J, leaving 14 bases between. CDR3 sequence (DNA): TGCAGTGCTAGAGATCGGGGGACTCTAGCTAACTATGGCTACACCTTC. Its translation: CSARDRGTLANYGYTF.